The rows below give T cell receptor beta chains drawn from one sample of a study of blood T cells in healthy people across ages. MiXCR, run by TCRdb on the 5' RACE reads, gives a single entry per CDR3 protein. The table includes about 1.4 million distinct CDR3 sequences, approximately 60% detected once. Sequenced input: blood. The receptors stem from a young man in good health. Both conserved end residues are part of each CDR3. The order of the fields is J gene, clone size, D gene, V gene, CDR3 protein, CDR3 DNA. D genes are given only for firm matches. The size entry is marked missing in some rows and otherwise reads once, few, many or a size class.

TRBJ2-5 - TRBD2 TRBV7-2 CASSPTSRLAGETQYF TGTGCCAGCAGCCCGACGTCGCGACTAGCGGGAGAGACCCAGTACTTC
TRBJ2-7 once TRBD1 TRBV13 CASSLRQGARYEQYF TGTGCCAGCAGCTTACGTCAGGGGGCGCGGTACGAGCAGTACTTC
TRBJ2-7 - - TRBV3-1 CASSQVVSSYEQYF TGTGCCAGCAGCCAAGTAGTCAGTTCCTACGAGCAGTACTTC
TRBJ2-5 - TRBD1 TRBV3-1 CASISHGGTGGAETQYF TGTGCCAGCATCTCCCACGGGGGGACAGGGGGAGCGGAGACCCAGTACTTC
TRBJ1-2 - - TRBV20-1 CSAKARLSYGYTF TGCAGTGCGAAGGCGAGACTTTCATATGGCTACACCTTC
TRBJ1-2 once - TRBV5-6 CASSPRGGSAYGYTF TGTGCCAGCAGCCCTCGTGGAGGGTCGGCCTATGGCTACACCTTC
TRBJ2-1 - - TRBV20-1 CSARPGRQGNEQFF TGCAGTGCTAGACCGGGACGGCAAGGAAATGAGCAGTTCTTC
TRBJ1-2 - TRBD1 TRBV7-8 CASSSDRVDVYGYTF TGTGCCAGCAGCTCAGACAGGGTGGATGTCTATGGCTACACCTTC
TRBJ1-1 once TRBD1 TRBV29-1 CSGDSSNTEAFF TGCAGCGGGGACAGTTCGAACACTGAAGCTTTCTTT
TRBJ2-5 - TRBD1 TRBV20-1 CSARDAMRQGAETQYF TGCAGTGCTAGAGATGCAATGAGGCAGGGGGCGGAGACCCAGTACTTC
TRBJ2-5 - - TRBV5-4 CASSFYRDEETQYF TGTGCCAGCAGCTTCTACAGGGATGAGGAGACCCAGTACTTC
TRBJ1-4 - - TRBV30 CAWSKEKLFF TGTGCCTGGAGTAAGGAAAAACTGTTTTTT
TRBJ2-4 - TRBD2 TRBV5-1 CASSLFLAGGPTYNEQYF TGCGCCAGCAGCTTGTTCCTAGCGGGAGGCCCAACCTACAATGAGCAGTACTTC
TRBJ2-7 once - TRBV6-5 CASSYSATRSSYEQYF TGTGCCAGCAGTTACTCGGCGACAAGGAGCTCCTACGAGCAGTACTTC
TRBJ2-5 - TRBD1 TRBV27 CASSPLRGRVETQYF TGTGCCAGCAGTCCACTCAGGGGGCGCGTAGAGACCCAGTACTTC
TRBJ2-5 few - TRBV10-3 CASQVGETQYF TGTGCCAGCCAGGTAGGGGAGACCCAGTACTTC
TRBJ2-7 - TRBD1 TRBV6-6 CASSGPGQVSPLEQYF TGTGCCAGCAGTGGCCCGGGACAGGTCTCTCCTCTCGAGCAGTACTTC
TRBJ1-5 - TRBD1 TRBV4-3 CASSQETGTGNQPQHF TGCGCCAGCAGCCAAGAGACAGGGACGGGCAATCAGCCCCAGCATTTT
TRBJ2-5 - TRBD2 TRBV13 CASSQSAGLWEQYF TGTGCCAGCAGCCAATCAGCGGGGCTCTGGGAGCAGTACTTC
TRBJ2-4 - - TRBV6-5 CASSYGGEPNIQYF TGTGCCAGCAGTTACGGGGGAGAGCCCAACATTCAGTACTTC
TRBJ2-7 many - TRBV11-2 CASSLVGVAQYF TGTGCCAGCAGCTTGGTAGGGGTCGCGCAGTACTTC
TRBJ2-5 once TRBD1 TRBV24-1 CATSDGQGVVETQYF TGTGCCACCAGTGACGGACAGGGGGTGGTGGAGACCCAGTACTTC
TRBJ2-5 - TRBD2 TRBV6-2/TRBV6-3 CASSYESGGGAEETQYF TGTGCCAGCAGTTACGAGTCCGGCGGGGGGGCTGAAGAGACCCAGTACTTC
TRBJ1-6 - - TRBV24-1 CATSDRRDSPLHF TGTGCCACCAGTGACCGGAGAGATTCACCCCTCCACTTT
TRBJ2-3 few - TRBV6-5 CASSDMTDTDTQYF TGTGCCAGCAGTGACATGACAGACACAGATACGCAGTATTTT
TRBJ2-1 once TRBD2 TRBV4-1 CASSQMARGLAGDEQFF TGCGCCAGCAGCCAAATGGCCAGGGGACTAGCGGGCGATGAGCAGTTCTTC
TRBJ2-7 once - TRBV19 CASSIRGAQYF TGTGCCAGTAGTATCCGGGGTGCGCAGTACTTC
TRBJ1-6 few TRBD1 TRBV12-3/TRBV12-4 CASSLSPGQGYNSPLHF TGTGCCAGCAGTCTAAGCCCCGGACAGGGTTATAATTCACCCCTCCACTTT
TRBJ2-1 - TRBD1 TRBV29-1 CSVAFGTGGINEQFF TGCAGCGTTGCGTTCGGGACAGGGGGTATTAATGAGCAGTTCTTC
TRBJ2-7 - TRBD1 TRBV7-2 CASSPDRFLYEQYF TGTGCCAGCAGCCCGGACAGGTTCCTCTACGAGCAGTACTTC
TRBJ1-5 - - TRBV7-8 CASSLVRQASNQPQHF TGTGCCAGCAGCTTAGTTCGACAGGCTAGCAATCAGCCCCAGCATTTT
TRBJ2-7 - - TRBV3-1 CASSQDRVTHYEQYF TGTGCCAGCAGCCAAGATAGGGTTACCCACTACGAGCAGTACTTC
TRBJ2-7 once TRBD1 TRBV5-1 CASSFGDRAPEQYF TGCGCCAGCAGCTTTGGGGACAGGGCGCCCGAGCAGTACTTC
TRBJ1-5 once TRBD1 TRBV2 CASSENRGGNQPQHF TGTGCCAGCAGTGAAAACAGGGGGGGTAATCAGCCCCAGCATTTT
TRBJ2-1 - - TRBV4-2 CASSQAANEQFF TGTGCCAGCAGCCAAGCAGCCAATGAGCAGTTCTTC
TRBJ1-2 - - TRBV28 CASSLAWNYGYTF TGTGCCAGCAGTTTAGCCTGGAACTATGGCTACACCTTC
TRBJ1-1 - - TRBV7-7 CASSVDSSTEAFF TGTGCCAGCAGCGTGGACTCAAGCACTGAAGCTTTCTTT
TRBJ2-7 - - TRBV7-2 CASSLEGGSGEQYF TGTGCCAGCAGCTTAGAGGGCGGATCAGGCGAGCAGTACTTC
TRBJ2-4 few - TRBV7-9 CASSPRDIQYF TGTGCCAGCAGCCCCAGGGACATTCAGTACTTC
TRBJ1-5 - TRBD1 TRBV20-1 CSAPDRVLYQPQHF TGCAGTGCTCCAGACAGGGTGCTGTATCAGCCCCAGCATTTT
TRBJ2-1 - - TRBV5-1 CASSQAPGAEQFF TGCGCCAGCAGCCAAGCTCCGGGAGCAGAGCAGTTCTTC
TRBJ2-7 - TRBD1 TRBV6-5 CASSWSGTVYEQYF TGTGCCAGCAGTTGGTCCGGGACAGTCTACGAGCAGTACTTC
TRBJ2-7 - TRBD1 TRBV4-2 CASSQVFRWTGSSYEQYF TGTGCCAGCAGCCAAGTATTTAGATGGACAGGGTCTTCATACGAGCAGTACTTC
TRBJ2-7 - - TRBV4-1 CASSQRVSHEQYF TGCGCCAGCAGCCAACGGGTTTCCCACGAGCAGTACTTC
TRBJ2-5 - - TRBV29-1 CSVEPGGEETQYF TGCAGCGTTGAACCCGGTGGGGAGGAGACCCAGTACTTC
TRBJ2-3 - - TRBV12-3/TRBV12-4 CASSLAEPYSISDAQYF TGTGCCAGCAGTTTAGCTGAACCCTATTCAATTTCAGATGCGCAGTATTTT
TRBJ2-3 - - TRBV9 CASSNPSGDTQYF TGTGCCAGCAGCAACCCCTCCGGAGATACGCAGTATTTT
TRBJ1-2 - - TRBV20-1 CSARGGTINYGHTF TGCAGTGCTAGAGGGGGGACAATTAACTATGGCCACACCTTC